A selection of T cell receptor beta chains follows, all from one sample in a study of cytomegalovirus exposure and HLA in healthy donors. Produced via immunoSEQ multiplex PCR; TCRdb's table is partial and in-frame only. The profile shows fewer than 200,000 clones, roughly four fifths of them singletons. The sample consisted of PBMCs. The receptors come from a woman in her late teens or twenties in good health and CMV-seronegative. Both conserved end residues are trimmed from each CDR3. The order of the fields is J gene, clone size, V gene, CDR3 protein. Size is omitted from some rows. Given values are once, few, many or a class for expanded clones.

j_call: TRBJ2-7; clone_size: NA; v_call: TRBV28; cdr3_aa: ATRRTGLGYEQY
j_call: NA; clone_size: NA; v_call: TRBV23-1; cdr3_aa: ASSRGKSSYEQY
j_call: TRBJ2-3; clone_size: once; v_call: TRBV5-1; cdr3_aa: ASSSLAGAPTDTQY
j_call: TRBJ1-6; clone_size: few; v_call: TRBV2; cdr3_aa: ASSWGMQGGSPLH
j_call: TRBJ2-3; clone_size: NA; v_call: TRBV4-1; cdr3_aa: ASSQEDRSTDTQY
j_call: TRBJ1-2; clone_size: NA; v_call: TRBV28; cdr3_aa: ASSLRADRPYGYT
j_call: TRBJ1-6; clone_size: NA; v_call: TRBV5-1; cdr3_aa: ASKGTTQGGSPLH
j_call: TRBJ2-1; clone_size: NA; v_call: TRBV19; cdr3_aa: ASSTLHSGRGGNEQF
j_call: TRBJ1-5; clone_size: NA; v_call: TRBV19; cdr3_aa: ASSIGTGNRQPQH
j_call: TRBJ2-1; clone_size: NA; v_call: TRBV2; cdr3_aa: ASSDYGTRSGNEQF
j_call: TRBJ1-1; clone_size: NA; v_call: TRBV7-9; cdr3_aa: SSSFPLGGANTEAF
j_call: TRBJ1-6; clone_size: NA; v_call: TRBV10-3; cdr3_aa: AIHEEGRRNLPLH
j_call: TRBJ1-2; clone_size: once; v_call: TRBV28; cdr3_aa: ASSSTGGRGYT
j_call: TRBJ2-1; clone_size: once; v_call: TRBV7-8; cdr3_aa: ASSLVRGTYNEQF
j_call: TRBJ2-5; clone_size: NA; v_call: TRBV18; cdr3_aa: ASSQGTGRETQY
j_call: TRBJ2-7; clone_size: NA; v_call: TRBV19; cdr3_aa: ASSTGTRVHEQY
j_call: TRBJ1-1; clone_size: NA; v_call: TRBV5-4; cdr3_aa: ASTKKEGTEAF
j_call: TRBJ2-1; clone_size: NA; v_call: TRBV5-1; cdr3_aa: ASSLEREIEQF
j_call: TRBJ1-6; clone_size: NA; v_call: TRBV9; cdr3_aa: ASSSTGLNSPLH
j_call: TRBJ1-6; clone_size: NA; v_call: TRBV11-2; cdr3_aa: ASSLFVGNSPLH
j_call: TRBJ1-4; clone_size: NA; v_call: TRBV18; cdr3_aa: ASSLTTGGTPNEKLF
j_call: TRBJ2-2; clone_size: NA; v_call: TRBV11-2; cdr3_aa: ASSLLTGRNTGELF
j_call: TRBJ2-7; clone_size: NA; v_call: TRBV7-8; cdr3_aa: ASSTLQGDPYEQY
j_call: TRBJ1-5; clone_size: few; v_call: TRBV6-4; cdr3_aa: ASSEDGTANQPQH
j_call: TRBJ1-5; clone_size: NA; v_call: TRBV7-2; cdr3_aa: ASSGRTGGNQPQH
j_call: TRBJ2-7; clone_size: NA; v_call: TRBV5-1; cdr3_aa: ASSLGREEYEQY
j_call: TRBJ2-7; clone_size: NA; v_call: TRBV5-1; cdr3_aa: ASSSAGQATYEQY
j_call: TRBJ2-7; clone_size: once; v_call: TRBV23-1; cdr3_aa: ASSQSGGDGETPREQY
j_call: TRBJ1-2; clone_size: NA; v_call: TRBV6-5; cdr3_aa: ASSPRGPGGYT
j_call: TRBJ1-1; clone_size: NA; v_call: TRBV6-5; cdr3_aa: ASSSPMYTEAF
j_call: TRBJ2-7; clone_size: NA; v_call: TRBV28; cdr3_aa: ASSPTVRPYEQY
j_call: TRBJ2-1; clone_size: NA; v_call: TRBV28; cdr3_aa: ASSGGLAGNNEQF
j_call: TRBJ1-1; clone_size: NA; v_call: TRBV6-5; cdr3_aa: ASSYARGKNTEAF
j_call: TRBJ2-7; clone_size: few; v_call: TRBV4-1; cdr3_aa: ASSPLAFRTQADEQY
j_call: TRBJ1-2; clone_size: NA; v_call: TRBV6-1; cdr3_aa: ASSESAGLGYT
j_call: TRBJ2-2; clone_size: few; v_call: TRBV7-2; cdr3_aa: ASSFSGGAPGELF
j_call: TRBJ1-4; clone_size: NA; v_call: TRBV7-2; cdr3_aa: ASSPTLGGEKLF
j_call: TRBJ2-7; clone_size: NA; v_call: TRBV6-5; cdr3_aa: ASTNRDRGDYEQY
j_call: TRBJ2-1; clone_size: NA; v_call: TRBV5-4; cdr3_aa: ASSNQTRSGEQF
j_call: TRBJ2-2; clone_size: NA; v_call: TRBV10-1; cdr3_aa: ASSLYNTGELF
j_call: TRBJ1-1; clone_size: few; v_call: TRBV2; cdr3_aa: ASSVMGAGEAF
j_call: TRBJ2-7; clone_size: NA; v_call: TRBV12-5; cdr3_aa: ASGPGQGARYEQY
j_call: TRBJ2-1; clone_size: NA; v_call: TRBV7-3; cdr3_aa: ASSLTGTSGEQF
j_call: TRBJ2-2; clone_size: NA; v_call: TRBV6-1; cdr3_aa: ASTPIGRNTGELF
j_call: TRBJ1-4; clone_size: NA; v_call: TRBV25-1; cdr3_aa: ASSERAGLEEKLF
j_call: TRBJ1-5; clone_size: NA; v_call: TRBV2; cdr3_aa: ASSLNRGGNQPQH
j_call: TRBJ2-2; clone_size: NA; v_call: TRBV7-9; cdr3_aa: ASSLAGAGGELF
j_call: TRBJ1-4; clone_size: NA; v_call: TRBV2; cdr3_aa: ASSEAEVWGQYTVATNEKLF
j_call: TRBJ1-4; clone_size: NA; v_call: TRBV2; cdr3_aa: ASIGYSTGSEKLF
j_call: TRBJ2-5; clone_size: NA; v_call: TRBV5-8; cdr3_aa: ASSRQIQETQY
j_call: TRBJ2-1; clone_size: NA; v_call: TRBV4-1; cdr3_aa: ASSQTYIWTSFNEQF
j_call: TRBJ2-1; clone_size: once; v_call: TRBV5-1; cdr3_aa: ASSLSQQGDEQF
j_call: TRBJ2-7; clone_size: few; v_call: TRBV5-1; cdr3_aa: ASSLVGQVYEQY
j_call: TRBJ1-2; clone_size: NA; v_call: TRBV2; cdr3_aa: ASSDKYAGGFYGYT